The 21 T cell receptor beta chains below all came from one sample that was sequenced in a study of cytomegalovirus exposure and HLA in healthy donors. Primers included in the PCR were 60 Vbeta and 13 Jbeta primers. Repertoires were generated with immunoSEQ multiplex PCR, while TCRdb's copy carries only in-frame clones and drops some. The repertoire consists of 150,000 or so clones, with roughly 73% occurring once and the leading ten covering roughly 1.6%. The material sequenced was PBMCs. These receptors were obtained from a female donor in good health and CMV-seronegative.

CDR3 in amino acids: CASSIGLAASYEQYF. CDR3 DNA: TGTGCCAGTAGTATAGGACTAGCCGCCTCCTACGAGCAGTACTTC. The gene calls are TRBV19 and TRBJ2-7; TRBD2 aligns across 7 bases. Germline V CDR1 and CDR2: LNHDA, SQIVND (reference sequence). The V and J ends lost 1 base and 0 bases, in that order; junction bases with no gene match: 3. There are 15 residues in the CDR3.

CDR3 in amino acids: CAWRAGTGTYGYTF. CDR3 sequence (DNA): TGTGCCTGGAGGGCCGGGACAGGGACCTATGGCTACACCTTC. The rearrangement joins TRBV30 to TRBJ1-2, with 9 bases aligning to TRBD1. J was trimmed by 4 bases and V by 3 bases; bases with no gene match: 6. CDR3 length equals 14 residues. CDR1 and CDR2 from the germline V gene are GTSNPN and SVGIG (reference sequence).

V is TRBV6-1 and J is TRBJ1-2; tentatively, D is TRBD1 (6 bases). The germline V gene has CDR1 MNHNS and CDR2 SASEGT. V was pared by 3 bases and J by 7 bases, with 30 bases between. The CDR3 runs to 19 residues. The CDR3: CASSEPRGPGQSSLRGYTF. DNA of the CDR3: TGTGCCAGCAGTGAGCCTCGGGGACCTGGACAGTCCTCCCTCCGTGGCTACACCTTC.

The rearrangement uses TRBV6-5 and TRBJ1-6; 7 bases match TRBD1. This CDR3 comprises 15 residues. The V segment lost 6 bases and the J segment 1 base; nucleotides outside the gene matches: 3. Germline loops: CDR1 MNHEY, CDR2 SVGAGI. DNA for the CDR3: TGTGCCAGCAGACTACAGGGGTCCTATAATTCACCCCTCCACTTT. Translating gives CASRLQGSYNSPLHF.

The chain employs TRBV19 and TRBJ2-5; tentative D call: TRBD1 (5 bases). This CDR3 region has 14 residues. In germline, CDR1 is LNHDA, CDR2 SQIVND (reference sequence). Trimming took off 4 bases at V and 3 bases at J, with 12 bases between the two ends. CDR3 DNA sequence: TGTGCCAGTAGTAGTGGCAGGGTGAAAGAGACCCAGTACTTC. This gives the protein CASSSGRVKETQYF.

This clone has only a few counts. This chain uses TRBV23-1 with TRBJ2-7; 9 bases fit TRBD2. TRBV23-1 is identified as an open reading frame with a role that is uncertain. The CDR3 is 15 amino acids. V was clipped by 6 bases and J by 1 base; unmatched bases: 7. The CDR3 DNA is TGCGCCAGCAGCCTTAGCGGGGGACCGTCCTACGAGCAGTACTTC. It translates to CASSLSGGPSYEQYF.

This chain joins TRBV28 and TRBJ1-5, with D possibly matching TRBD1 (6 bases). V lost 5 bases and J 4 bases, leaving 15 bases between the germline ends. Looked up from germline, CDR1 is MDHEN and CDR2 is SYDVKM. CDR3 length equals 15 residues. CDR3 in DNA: TGTGCCAGCAGTAGTGGGACACAGGGAAATCAGCCCCAGCATTTT. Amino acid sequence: CASSSGTQGNQPQHF.

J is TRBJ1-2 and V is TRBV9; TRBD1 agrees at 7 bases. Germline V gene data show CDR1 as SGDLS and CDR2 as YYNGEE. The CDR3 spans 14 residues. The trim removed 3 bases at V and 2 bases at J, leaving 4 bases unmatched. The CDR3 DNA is TGTGCCAGCAGCGCCTCAGGGGGAAACTATGGCTACACCTTC. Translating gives CASSASGGNYGYTF.

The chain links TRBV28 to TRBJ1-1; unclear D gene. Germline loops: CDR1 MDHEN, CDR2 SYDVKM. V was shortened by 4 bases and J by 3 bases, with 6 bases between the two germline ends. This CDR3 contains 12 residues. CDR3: CASSSRYTEAFF. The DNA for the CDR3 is TGTGCCAGCAGTTCCCGGTACACTGAAGCTTTCTTT.

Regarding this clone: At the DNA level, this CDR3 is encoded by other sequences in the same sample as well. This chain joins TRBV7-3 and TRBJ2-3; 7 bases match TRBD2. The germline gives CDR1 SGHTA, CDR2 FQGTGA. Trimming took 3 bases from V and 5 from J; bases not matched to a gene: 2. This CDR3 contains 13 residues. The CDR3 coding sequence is TGTGCCAGCAGCTTGAGGGAGGGAGATACGCAGTATTTT. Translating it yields CASSLREGDTQYF.

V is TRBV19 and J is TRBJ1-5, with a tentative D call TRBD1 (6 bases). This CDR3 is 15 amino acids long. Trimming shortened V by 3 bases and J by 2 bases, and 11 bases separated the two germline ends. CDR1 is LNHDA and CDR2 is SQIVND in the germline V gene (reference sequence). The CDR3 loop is CASSIGTTRNQPQHF. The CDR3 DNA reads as TGTGCCAGTAGTATCGGGACAACGCGCAATCAGCCCCAGCATTTT.

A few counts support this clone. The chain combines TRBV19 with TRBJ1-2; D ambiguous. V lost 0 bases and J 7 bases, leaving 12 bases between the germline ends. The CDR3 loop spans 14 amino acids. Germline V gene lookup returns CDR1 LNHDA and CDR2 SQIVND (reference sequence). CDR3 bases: TGTGCCAGTAGTATAGATAGCGGGGTGGGTGGCTACACCTTC. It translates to CASSIDSGVGGYTF.

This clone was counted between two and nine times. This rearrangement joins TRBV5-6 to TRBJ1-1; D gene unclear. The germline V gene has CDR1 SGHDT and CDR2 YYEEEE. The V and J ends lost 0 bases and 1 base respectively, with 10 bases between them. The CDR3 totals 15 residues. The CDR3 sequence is CASSLEYFPNTEAFF. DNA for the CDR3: TGTGCCAGCAGCTTGGAGTACTTCCCGAACACTGAAGCTTTCTTT.

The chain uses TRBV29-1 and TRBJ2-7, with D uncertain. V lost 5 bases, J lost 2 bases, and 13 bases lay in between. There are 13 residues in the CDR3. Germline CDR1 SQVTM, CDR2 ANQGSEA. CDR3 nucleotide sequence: TGCAGCGTTACGAATCAGAACACCTACGAGCAGTACTTC. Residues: CSVTNQNTYEQYF.

The CDR3 loop is CASSLGLAGETQYF. The CDR3 DNA is TGTGCCAGCAGCTTGGGACTAGCTGGGGAGACCCAGTACTTC. The genes are TRBV7-8 and TRBJ2-5; 9 positions agree with TRBD2. The germline CDR1 and CDR2 sequences are SGHVS and FQNEAQ. This CDR3 has 14 amino acids. Trimming at V came to 3 bases and at J to 5 bases, leaving 4 bases not matched to a gene.

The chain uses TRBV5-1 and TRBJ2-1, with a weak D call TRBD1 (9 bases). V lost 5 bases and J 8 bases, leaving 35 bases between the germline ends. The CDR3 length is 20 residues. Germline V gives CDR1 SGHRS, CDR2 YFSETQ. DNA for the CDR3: TGCGCCAGCAGTTCTCCGGGACAGGGAGGGACGGGGGGGCGATGGGATGAGCAGTTCTTC. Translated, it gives CASSSPGQGGTGGRWDEQFF.

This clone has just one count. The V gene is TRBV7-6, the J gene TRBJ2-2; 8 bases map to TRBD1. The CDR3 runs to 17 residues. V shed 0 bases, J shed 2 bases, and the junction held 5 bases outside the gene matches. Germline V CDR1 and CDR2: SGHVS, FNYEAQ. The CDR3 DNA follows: TGTGCCAGCAGCTTAGCCGGGGACAGGCGAAACACCGGGGAGCTGTTTTTT. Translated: CASSLAGDRRNTGELFF.

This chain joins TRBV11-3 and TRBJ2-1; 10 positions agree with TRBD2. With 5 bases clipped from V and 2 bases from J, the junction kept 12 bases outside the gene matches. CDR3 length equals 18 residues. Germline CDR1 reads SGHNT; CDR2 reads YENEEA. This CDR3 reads CASSPGWFSGGTYNEQFF. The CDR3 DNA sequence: TGTGCCAGCAGCCCGGGTTGGTTTAGCGGGGGGACCTACAATGAGCAGTTCTTC.

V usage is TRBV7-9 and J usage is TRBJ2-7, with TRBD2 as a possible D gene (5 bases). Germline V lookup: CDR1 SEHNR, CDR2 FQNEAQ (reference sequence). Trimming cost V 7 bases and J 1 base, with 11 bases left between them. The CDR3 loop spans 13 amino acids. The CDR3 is CASTTGGSYEQYF. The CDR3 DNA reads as TGTGCCAGCACGACCGGAGGTTCCTACGAGCAGTACTTC.

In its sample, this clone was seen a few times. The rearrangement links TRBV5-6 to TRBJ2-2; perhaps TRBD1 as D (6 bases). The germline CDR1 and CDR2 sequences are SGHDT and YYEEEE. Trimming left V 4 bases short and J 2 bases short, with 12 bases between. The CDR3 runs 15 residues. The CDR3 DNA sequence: TGTGCCAGCAGCGCCGGGACACTTAACACCGGGGAGCTGTTTTTT. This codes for CASSAGTLNTGELFF.

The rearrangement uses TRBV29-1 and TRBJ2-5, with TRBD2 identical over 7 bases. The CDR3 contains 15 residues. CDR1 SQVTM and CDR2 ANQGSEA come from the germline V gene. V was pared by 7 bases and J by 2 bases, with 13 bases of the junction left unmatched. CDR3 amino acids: CSAGVPGGLQETQYF. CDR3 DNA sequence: TGCAGCGCCGGGGTACCGGGAGGCCTTCAAGAGACCCAGTACTTC.